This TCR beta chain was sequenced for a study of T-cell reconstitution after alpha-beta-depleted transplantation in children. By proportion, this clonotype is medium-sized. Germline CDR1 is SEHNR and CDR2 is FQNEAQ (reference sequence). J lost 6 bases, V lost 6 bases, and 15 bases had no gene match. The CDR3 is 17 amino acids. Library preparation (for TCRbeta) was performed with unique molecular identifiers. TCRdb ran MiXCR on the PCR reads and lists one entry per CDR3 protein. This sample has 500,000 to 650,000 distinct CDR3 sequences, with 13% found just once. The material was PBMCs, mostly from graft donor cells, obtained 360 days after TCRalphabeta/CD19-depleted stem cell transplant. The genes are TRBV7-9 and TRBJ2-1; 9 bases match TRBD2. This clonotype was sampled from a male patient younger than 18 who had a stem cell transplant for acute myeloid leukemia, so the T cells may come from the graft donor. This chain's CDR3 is CASSPTSGPLPLNEQFF. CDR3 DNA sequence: TGTGCCAGCAGTCCTACTAGCGGGCCGCTGCCGCTCAATGAGCAGTTCTTC.